This TCR beta chain was sequenced in a study of vaccination effects on CD4 cells after COVID-19. Details on this clone: Antigen: not known.

Sequencing followed a ViraFEST assay step that expanded antigen-specific CD4+ T cells with viral peptide pools. Culture proceeded for nine to ten days, and CD4+ T cells were then isolated. Vaccinated participants had no history of SARS-CoV-2 infection and tested negative for nucleocapsid antibodies. Trimming left V 0 bases short and J 0 bases short, with 9 bases between. This CDR3 contains 16 residues. Germline V gene sequence: CDR1 LGHNA, CDR2 YSLEER. Assay used: immunoSEQ multiplex PCR; TCRdb lists only in-frame clones, some missing. The data show around 66,000 clones, less than 80% seen once. Material: CD4+ T cells from PBMCs cultured with HCoV-OC43 spike peptides, obtained before COVID-19 vaccination. Regarding subset: HCoV-OC43 spike overlapping peptide pool stimulation. The chain combines TRBV4-3 with TRBJ1-3; TRBD1 is a possible D gene (5 bases). This receptor was taken from a human donor who received a COVID-19 vaccine. This CDR3 is CASSQDGRASGNTIYF. For the CDR3, the DNA is TGCGCCAGCAGCCAAGATGGCAGGGCCTCTGGAAACACCATATATTTT.